These 17 T cell receptor beta chains originate from one sample sequenced in a study of blood T cell repertoires in COVID-19. This table comes from immunoSEQ multiplex PCR, and its TCRdb copy is limited to in-frame clones, with some not included. This repertoire shows about 230,000 clones, 83% found once; its top ten account for 2% to 3%. The sample taken for sequencing was peripheral blood. The receptor set was obtained from a woman aged 70 to 79 with active or convalescent COVID-19.

The rearrangement uses TRBV7-9 and TRBJ2-1, with a weak D call TRBD1 (6 bases). Germline V gene data show CDR1 as SEHNR and CDR2 as FQNEAQ (reference sequence). The V end lost 1 base, the J end lost 9 bases, and 16 bases lay between the germline ends. This CDR3 has 15 amino acids. The CDR3 loop reads CASSLGSPGASEQFF. CDR3 bases: TGTGCCAGCAGCTTAGGGTCCCCAGGGGCAAGTGAGCAGTTCTTC.

CDR3 coding DNA: TGTGCCTGGAGTGTACTCGGGTCCCCTTGGTACTTC. Translated: CAWSVLGSPWYF. The rearrangement uses TRBV30 and TRBJ2-5; unclear D gene. The CDR3 is made up of 12 amino acids. CDR1 and CDR2 from the germline V gene are GTSNPN and SVGIG (reference sequence). The V end was cut by 0 bases, the J end by 13 bases, with 15 bases between.

J is TRBJ1-1 and V is TRBV6-5; D perhaps matches TRBD1 (6 bases). CDR1 MNHEY and CDR2 SVGAGI come from the germline V gene. V lost 0 bases and J lost 1, with 9 bases in between. The CDR3 extends over 15 amino acids. CDR3 residues: CASSYSRGSNTEAFF. The CDR3 nucleotides read TGTGCCAGCAGTTACTCGAGGGGGTCGAACACTGAAGCTTTCTTT.

The chain employs TRBV18 and TRBJ2-5; no reliable D call. The CDR3 has 14 amino acids. Trimming took off 3 bases at V and 0 bases at J, with 8 bases between the two ends. Germline CDR1 is KGHSH and CDR2 is LQKENI. CDR3 residues: CASSPNSNQETQYF. The CDR3 DNA is TGTGCCAGCTCACCGAACAGTAACCAAGAGACCCAGTACTTC.

The rearrangement links TRBV3-1 (or the pseudogene TRBV3-2) to TRBJ2-3, with 10 bases matching TRBD1. The CDR3 loop spans 16 amino acids. From germline, CDR1 is LGHDT and CDR2 YNNKEL (reference sequence). V was pared by 3 bases and J by 4 bases, with 7 bases of the junction left unmatched. The CDR3 loop is CASSQGLGQGADTQYF. In nucleotides, the CDR3 is TGTGCCAGCAGCCAGGGCCTTGGACAGGGGGCAGATACGCAGTATTTT.

The chain carries TRBV19 and TRBJ1-6; 10 nucleotides agree with TRBD1. Trimming took 6 bases from V and 10 from J; bases not matched to a gene: 9. The CDR3 is 15 residues long. Germline CDR1 is LNHDA and CDR2 is SQIVND (reference sequence). The CDR3 nucleotides read TGTGCCAGTAGCTCTCGACAGGGGGCGGTCTCACCCCTCCACTTT. Protein product: CASSSRQGAVSPLHF.

The chain has TRBV6-5 and TRBJ2-3; D gene uncertain. The CDR3 is 11 amino acids. Germline lookup yields CDR1 MNHEY and CDR2 SVGAGI. The germline V and J ends were trimmed by 7 bases and 3 bases, with 5 bases remaining between them. CDR3 loop: CASKLTDTQYF. The CDR3 DNA reads as TGTGCCAGCAAATTAACAGATACGCAGTATTTT.

V is TRBV19 and J is TRBJ1-6; D possibly corresponds to TRBD1 (5 bases). The CDR3 runs to 14 residues. CDR1 is LNHDA, CDR2 SQIVND, per germline (reference sequence). Between the trimmed V and J ends, which lost 8 bases and 10 bases, there was a span of 18 bases. CDR3: CASSGRGENSPLHF. CDR3 nucleotides: TGTGCCAGTTCAGGGCGGGGTGAAAACTCACCCCTCCACTTT.

This clone was seen once. The chain joins TRBV3-1 (or the pseudogene TRBV3-2) to TRBJ2-1; 9 bases match TRBD2. This CDR3 has 16 residues. Germline lookup yields CDR1 LGHDT and CDR2 YNNKEL (reference sequence). V was clipped by 3 bases and J by 5 bases; unmatched bases: 8. For the CDR3, the DNA is TGTGCCAGCAGCCATAGCGGACTAGCGTCGGACAATGAGCAGTTCTTC. Its translation: CASSHSGLASDNEQFF.

CDR3 residues: CASRRGGLGNEKLFF. DNA for the CDR3: TGTGCCAGCCGCCGCGGGGGCCTCGGGAATGAAAAACTGTTTTTT. V is TRBV28 and J is TRBJ1-4; D might be TRBD1 (6 bases). Germline CDR1 is MDHEN and CDR2 is SYDVKM. The CDR3 consists of 15 residues. V was trimmed by 8 bases and J by 5 bases, leaving 18 bases between them.

Comment on this clone: The identical CDR3 is also encoded by other nucleotide sequences in the sample. The chain uses TRBV19 and TRBJ2-7; TRBD1 is a possible D gene (6 bases). V dropped 1 base and J dropped 2 bases, with 9 bases sitting between them. CDR3 length: 14 residues. Germline CDR1 is LNHDA and CDR2 is SQIVND (reference sequence). The CDR3 region has the DNA TGTGCCAGTAGTATAGGCACAGGGACCTACGAGCAGTACTTC. It yields the protein CASSIGTGTYEQYF. Full variable domain (missing parts from reference TRBV19 and TRBJ2-7): DGGITQSPKYLFRKEGQNVTLSCEQNLNHDAMYWYRQDPGQGLRLIYYSQIVNDFQKGDIAEGYSVSREKKESFPLTVTSAQKNPTAFYLCASSIGTGTYEQYFGPGTRLTVT.

The chain links TRBV7-9 to TRBJ2-2; D might be TRBD1 (5 bases). CDR3 length equals 11 residues. V lost 7 bases and J 5 bases, leaving 5 bases between the germline ends. The germline V gene has CDR1 SEHNR and CDR2 FQNEAQ (reference sequence). DNA of the CDR3: TGTGCCAGCAAGGGGACCGGGGAGCTGTTTTTT. This encodes CASKGTGELFF.

This clone has a single count. The V call is TRBV18, the J call TRBJ1-6; D call uncertain. V lost 6 bases to trimming and J lost 7 bases, with 10 bases between them. The germline V gene encodes CDR1 KGHSH and CDR2 LQKENI. This CDR3 spans 13 amino acids. The CDR3 DNA follows: TGTGCCAGCTCCCCCGGTTCAAATTCACCCCTCCACTTT. Encoded protein: CASSPGSNSPLHF. The variable domain in full, completed from reference TRBV18 and TRBJ1-6, reads NAGVMQNPRHLVRRRGQEARLRCSPMKGHSHVYWYRQLPEEGLKFMVYLQKENIIDESGMPKERFSAEFPKEGPSILRIQQVVRGDSAAYFCASSPGSNSPLHFGNGTRLTVT.

This clone occurred a few times. The CDR3 does not end in the conserved phenylalanine or tryptophan, so this is likely a read error. Because the CDR3's place on the DNA is in doubt, the DNA is left out and the CDR3 is given as listed by TCRdb. The rearrangement uses TRBV6-6 and TRBJ1-1; TRBD1 is the table's D call and was not checked against the DNA. The CDR3 has 14 residues if both end residues are counted. CDR1 is MNHNY, CDR2 SVGAGI, per germline (reference sequence). The CDR3 sequence: CASSHSRGAAPLNC.

The rearrangement joins TRBV3-1 (or the pseudogene TRBV3-2) to TRBJ1-2; the D is unclear. The V end lost 4 bases, the J end lost 2 bases, and 17 bases lay between the germline ends. Germline lookup yields CDR1 LGHDT and CDR2 YNNKEL (reference sequence). The CDR3 is 16 residues long. The CDR3 protein is CASSPLPGILNYGYTF. The CDR3 bases are TGTGCCAGCAGCCCGCTCCCGGGGATCCTAAACTATGGCTACACCTTC.

This chain connects TRBV5-1 to TRBJ2-1; D possibly corresponds to TRBD2 (5 bases). The CDR3 is made up of 12 amino acids. CDR1 is SGHRS, CDR2 YFSETQ, per germline. V was trimmed by 2 bases and J by 8 bases, leaving 8 bases between them. The CDR3: CASSFDGDEQFF. The DNA for the CDR3 is TGCGCCAGCAGCTTCGACGGGGATGAGCAGTTCTTC.

Only one count was recorded for this clone. V gene TRBV4-2 combines with J gene TRBJ1-5; perhaps TRBD1 as D (6 bases). V shed 3 bases and J shed 2 bases, with 14 bases lying between them. The CDR3 covers 16 residues. Germline CDR1 is LGHNA and CDR2 is YNFKEQ. The CDR3 is CASSHPTGSGNQPQHF. The CDR3 bases are TGTGCCAGCAGCCACCCGACAGGTAGTGGCAATCAGCCCCAGCATTTT.